This entry describes one T cell receptor (beta chain). This sample stems from a study of identical twins. TCRdb called the 5' RACE reads again in MiXCR, with one record for every CDR3 protein. The data show approximately 1.8 million distinct CDR3 sequences, less than 35% seen once. Germline CDR1 is SGHVS and CDR2 is FQNEAQ. V was clipped by 7 bases and J by 0 bases, with 12 bases between them. This CDR3 spans 14 amino acids. This rearrangement joins TRBV7-8 to TRBJ2-5; D could derive from TRBD1 or TRBD2 (5 bases each). The sequence came from a newborn girl in good health. Specimen: cord blood. The CDR3 bases are TGTGCCAGCAAGTGGGGACCGAACCAAGAGACCCAGTACTTC. It codes for CASKWGPNQETQYF.